Following are 9 T cell receptor beta chains from one sample sequenced in a study of early T cells in non-severe SARS-CoV-2 infection. TCRdb itself ran the 5' RACE reads through MiXCR, one entry per CDR3 protein. The table shows 65,000 to 85,000 distinct CDR3 sequences, with around a tenth occurring only once. The specimen was whole blood. These receptors were obtained from an adult who was a healthcare worker with PCR-confirmed SARS-CoV-2 infection or an uninfected control (not recorded which).

The rearrangement uses TRBV29-1 and TRBJ2-7; a weak D match, TRBD1 (5 bases). This CDR3 has 14 amino acids. CDR1 is SQVTM and CDR2 is ANQGSEA in the germline V gene. V lost 2 bases and J lost 0, with 11 bases in between. CDR3 sequence (DNA): TGCAGCGTTGAATTCCAGGGCTTCTCCTACGAGCAGTACTTC. It is translated as CSVEFQGFSYEQYF.

This sequence joins TRBV11-3 and TRBJ2-3, with D possibly TRBD2 on 6 matching bases. There are 15 residues in the CDR3. Per germline, CDR1 SGHNT and CDR2 YENEEA. V lost 5 bases and J lost 7, with 19 bases in between. The CDR3 nucleotides read TGTGCCAGCAGCCCCCGGGGCGGGGAAGCCCATACGCAGTATTTT. Its protein product is CASSPRGGEAHTQYF.

This clonotype was observed at least ten times. V is TRBV5-1 and J is TRBJ1-1; perhaps TRBD1 as D (6 bases). The germline V gene encodes CDR1 SGHRS and CDR2 YFSETQ. The CDR3 is 15 residues long. The germline V and J ends were trimmed by 2 bases and 2 bases, with 13 bases remaining between them. The CDR3 DNA reads TGCGCCAGCAGCTTCTTAGGGGGAGTTAACACTGAAGCTTTCTTT. Protein: CASSFLGGVNTEAFF.

This clonotype was seen repeatedly, ten times or more. The V and J genes are TRBV5-8 and TRBJ2-3; 13 bases match TRBD2. V was pared by 4 bases and J by 2 bases, with 4 bases of the junction left unmatched. Germline loops: CDR1 SGHTS, CDR2 YDEGEE. The CDR3 is 16 residues long. DNA for the CDR3: TGTGCCAGCAGCGCCGGGACTAGCGGGACCACAGATACGCAGTATTTT. Its protein product is CASSAGTSGTTDTQYF.

This clonotype came up many times. The CDR3 here is CASRYSTGNSYEQYF. In nucleotides, the CDR3 is TGTGCCAGCAGATATTCGACAGGGAACTCCTACGAGCAGTACTTC. This chain uses TRBV5-5 with TRBJ2-7; 7 nucleotides line up with TRBD1. The junction had 8 bases not matched to a gene; V was cut back by 5 bases and J by 0 bases. The germline V gene has CDR1 SGHKS and CDR2 YYEKEE (reference sequence). CDR3 length: 15 residues.

The chain uses TRBV20-1 and TRBJ1-5; maybe TRBD1 (5 bases). The germline V gene encodes CDR1 DFQATT and CDR2 SNEGSKA (reference sequence). The CDR3 runs to 15 residues. Trimming pared 0 bases from V and 1 base from J, leaving 10 bases between. The CDR3 coding sequence is TGCAGTGCTAGAGAGGGGGGGAGCAGCAATCAGCCCCAGCATTTT. Translation gives CSAREGGSSNQPQHF.

The V gene is TRBV2, the J gene TRBJ2-5; no reliable D call. The CDR3 is made up of 12 amino acids. The V end was cut by 7 bases, the J end by 3 bases, with 9 bases between. Per germline, CDR1 SNHLY and CDR2 FYNNEI. The CDR3 loop reads CASMISKETQYF. CDR3 DNA: TGTGCCAGCATGATCTCCAAAGAGACCCAGTACTTC.

This chain links TRBV10-3 with TRBJ1-1; unclear D gene. Germline V lookup: CDR1 ENHRY, CDR2 SYGVKD. Trimming took 10 bases from V and 5 from J, leaving 14 bases between them. The CDR3 has 12 amino acids. The DNA for the CDR3 is TGTGCCACCAGCGGAGGGTTGACTGAAGCTTTCTTT. Translated: CATSGGLTEAFF.

This clonotype was seen at least ten times. The chain is built from TRBV5-4 and TRBJ2-6; D gene uncertain. Trimming removed 0 bases from V and 1 base from J, with 8 bases in between. CDR1 and CDR2 (germline): SGHNT, YYREEE (reference sequence). The CDR3 contains 16 residues. The CDR3, as DNA: TGTGCCAGCAGCTTGGACTTGCCGTCTGGGGCCAACGTCCTGACTTTC. This translates into CASSLDLPSGANVLTF.